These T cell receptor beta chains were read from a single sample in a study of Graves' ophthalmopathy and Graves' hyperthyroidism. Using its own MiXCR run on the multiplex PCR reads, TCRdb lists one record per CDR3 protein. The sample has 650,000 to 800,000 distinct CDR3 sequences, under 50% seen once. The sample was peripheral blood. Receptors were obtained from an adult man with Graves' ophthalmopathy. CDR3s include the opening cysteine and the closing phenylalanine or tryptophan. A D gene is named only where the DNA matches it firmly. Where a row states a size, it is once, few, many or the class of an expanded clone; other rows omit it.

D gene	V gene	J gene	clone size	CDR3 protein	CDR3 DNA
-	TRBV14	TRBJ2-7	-	CASSRAASLTYEQCF	TGTGCCAGCAGCAGAGCTGCTAGCTTAACCTACGAGCAGTGCTTC
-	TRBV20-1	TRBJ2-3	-	CSVEEVGADTQYF	TGCAGCGTTGAGGAGGTTGGGGCAGATACGCAGTATTTT
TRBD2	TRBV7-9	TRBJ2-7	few	CASSLTRLAFDEQYF	TGTGCCAGTAGCTTAACGAGACTAGCGTTCGACGAGCAGTACTTC
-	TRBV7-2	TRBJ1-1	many	CASSHGKDRPNTEAFF	TGTGCCAGCAGCCACGGAAAAGACAGGCCGAACACTGAAGCTTTCTTT
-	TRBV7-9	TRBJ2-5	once	CASSLVGRQGGEAQYF	TGTGCCAGCAGCTTAGTAGGGAGACAGGGTGGGGAGGCCCAGTACTTC
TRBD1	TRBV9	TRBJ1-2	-	CASSLVRDRYYGYTF	TGCGCCAGCAGCTTGGTCCGGGACAGATACTATGGCTACACCTTC
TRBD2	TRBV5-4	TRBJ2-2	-	CASTPTTSGVNTGELFF	TGTGCCAGCACCCCTACGACTAGCGGGGTGAACACCGGGGAGCTGTTTTTT
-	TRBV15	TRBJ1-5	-	CATSKEGAGNQPQHF	TGTGCCACCAGCAAGGAGGGTGCTGGCAATCAGCCCCAGCATTTT
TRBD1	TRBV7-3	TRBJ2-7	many	CASSPSPGQGAREQYF	TGTGCCAGCAGCCCCAGTCCGGGACAGGGGGCGCGTGAGCAGTACTTC
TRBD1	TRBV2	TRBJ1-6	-	CASRGTGPSSPLHF	TGTGCCAGCAGAGGGACAGGGCCCAGTTCACCCCTCCACTTT
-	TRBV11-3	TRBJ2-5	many	CASSVGSEGETQYF	TGTGCCAGCAGCGTCGGCTCGGAGGGAGAGACCCAGTACTTC
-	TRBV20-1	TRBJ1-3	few	CSARGTAYGYTIYF	TGCAGTGCTAGAGGGACAGCCTATGGCTACACCATATATTTT
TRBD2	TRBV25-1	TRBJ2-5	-	CASSDWTSGRAETQYF	TGTGCCAGCTCTGACTGGACTAGCGGGAGGGCGGAGACCCAGTACTTC
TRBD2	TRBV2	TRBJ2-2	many	CASSVASGSVTGELFF	TGTGCCAGCAGTGTCGCTAGCGGGAGCGTCACCGGGGAGCTGTTTTTT
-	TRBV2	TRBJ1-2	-	CASTGSTSGYTF	TGTGCCAGCACAGGGTCGACTAGCGGCTACACCTTC
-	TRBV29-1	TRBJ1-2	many	CSVVEGSYGYTF	TGCAGCGTTGTAGAAGGATCCTATGGCTACACCTTC
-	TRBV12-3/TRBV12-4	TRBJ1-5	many	CASRWGGGAQPQHF	TGTGCCAGCAGGTGGGGGGGGGGAGCTCAGCCCCAGCATTTT
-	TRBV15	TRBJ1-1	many	CATSREGGTEAFF	TGTGCCACCAGCAGAGAAGGCGGCACTGAAGCTTTCTTT